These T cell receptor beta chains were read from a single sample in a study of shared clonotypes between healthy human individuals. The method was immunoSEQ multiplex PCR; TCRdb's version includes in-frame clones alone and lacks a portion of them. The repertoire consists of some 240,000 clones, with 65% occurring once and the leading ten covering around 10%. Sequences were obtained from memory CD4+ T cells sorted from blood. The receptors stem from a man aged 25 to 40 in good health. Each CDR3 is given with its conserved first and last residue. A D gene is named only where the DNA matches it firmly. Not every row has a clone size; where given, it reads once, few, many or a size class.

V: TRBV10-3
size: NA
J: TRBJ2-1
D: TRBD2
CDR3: CAIRQAGVRNEQFF
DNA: TGTGCCATCAGACAAGCGGGAGTCAGGAATGAGCAGTTCTTC

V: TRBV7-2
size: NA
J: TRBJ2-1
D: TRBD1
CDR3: CASSLIGGAEQFF
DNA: TGTGCCAGCAGCTTAATAGGGGGCGCGGAGCAGTTCTTC

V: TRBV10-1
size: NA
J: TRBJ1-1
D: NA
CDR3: CASSDQRNTEAFF
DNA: TGCGCCAGCAGTGATCAGAGGAACACTGAAGCTTTCTTT

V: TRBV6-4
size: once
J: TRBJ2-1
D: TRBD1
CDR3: CASRPTGGGNEQFF
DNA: TGTGCCAGCCGTCCGACAGGGGGCGGGAATGAGCAGTTCTTC

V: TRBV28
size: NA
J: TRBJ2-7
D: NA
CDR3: CARGFESPSYEQYF
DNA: TGTGCCAGGGGCTTTGAGTCACCTTCCTACGAGCAGTACTTC

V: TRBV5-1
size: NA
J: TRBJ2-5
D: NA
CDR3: CASSQGTRGGETQYF
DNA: TGCGCCAGCAGCCAGGGGACCCGTGGGGGAGAGACCCAGTACTTC

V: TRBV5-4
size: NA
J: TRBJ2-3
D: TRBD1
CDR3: CASTHGQGLTDTQYF
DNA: TGTGCCAGCACCCATGGACAGGGCCTGACAGATACGCAGTATTTT

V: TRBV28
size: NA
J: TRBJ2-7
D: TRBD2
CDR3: CASSGSGYRAYEQYF
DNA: TGTGCCAGCAGCGGTAGCGGGTATCGTGCCTACGAGCAGTACTTC

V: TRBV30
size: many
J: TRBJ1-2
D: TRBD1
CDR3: CAWVRQGANYGYTF
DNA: TGTGCCTGGGTACGACAGGGCGCTAACTATGGCTACACCTTC

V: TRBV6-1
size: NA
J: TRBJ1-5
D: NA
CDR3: CASSESENQPQHF
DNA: TGTGCCAGCAGTGAAAGCGAAAATCAGCCCCAGCATTTT

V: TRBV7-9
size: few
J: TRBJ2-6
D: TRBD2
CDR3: CASSPSRIAGYSGANVLTF
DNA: TGTGCCAGCAGTCCAAGCAGGATAGCGGGATATTCTGGGGCCAACGTCCTGACTTTC

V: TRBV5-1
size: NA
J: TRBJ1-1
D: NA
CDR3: CASSSRVNTEAFF
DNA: TGCGCCAGCAGCTCCCGAGTGAACACTGAAGCTTTCTTT

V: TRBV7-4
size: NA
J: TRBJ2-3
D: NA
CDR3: CASSLRPDTQYF
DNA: TGTGCCAGCAGCTTAAGGCCAGATACGCAGTATTTT

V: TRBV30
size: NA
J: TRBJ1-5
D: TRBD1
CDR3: CAWSVRGRGLYQPQHF
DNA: TGTGCCTGGAGTGTACGGGGGAGGGGGCTCTATCAGCCCCAGCATTTT

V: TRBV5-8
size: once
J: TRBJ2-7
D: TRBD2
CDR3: CASSLKAGDYEQYF
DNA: TGTGCCAGCAGCTTGAAAGCGGGAGATTACGAGCAGTACTTC

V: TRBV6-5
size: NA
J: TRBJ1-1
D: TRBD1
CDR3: CASRSRGLGDTEAFF
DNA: TGTGCCAGCAGGTCCAGGGGGCTAGGGGACACTGAAGCTTTCTTT

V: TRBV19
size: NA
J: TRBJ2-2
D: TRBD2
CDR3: CASSIRGYGTSANTGELFF
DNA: TGTGCCAGTAGTATACGGGGCTATGGGACTAGTGCTAACACCGGGGAGCTGTTTTTT

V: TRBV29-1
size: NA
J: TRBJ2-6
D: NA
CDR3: CSVATSGANVLTF
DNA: TGCAGCGTTGCGACCTCTGGGGCCAACGTCCTGACTTTC

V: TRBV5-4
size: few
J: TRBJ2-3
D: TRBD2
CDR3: CASSLSLAGDTQYF
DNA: TGTGCCAGCAGCTTGTCGCTAGCGGGAGACACGCAGTATTTT

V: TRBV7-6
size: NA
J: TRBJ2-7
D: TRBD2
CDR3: CASSFAGASEQYF
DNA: TGTGCCAGCAGCTTCGCGGGAGCTTCAGAGCAGTACTTC

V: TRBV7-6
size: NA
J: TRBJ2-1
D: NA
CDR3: CASSLIRNNEQFF
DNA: TGTGCCAGCAGCTTGATCAGAAACAATGAGCAGTTCTTC

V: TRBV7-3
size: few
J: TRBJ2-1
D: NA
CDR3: CASSLKGTPSYNEQFF
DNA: TGTGCCAGCAGCCTTAAAGGCACTCCCTCCTACAATGAGCAGTTCTTC

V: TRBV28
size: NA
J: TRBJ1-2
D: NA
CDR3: CASKIGDRNGYTF
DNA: TGTGCCAGCAAAATCGGCGACCGGAATGGCTACACCTTC

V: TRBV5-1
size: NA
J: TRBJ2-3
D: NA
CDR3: CASSLLPGASTDTQYF
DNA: TGCGCCAGCAGCTTGCTTCCCGGGGCTAGCACAGATACGCAGTATTTT

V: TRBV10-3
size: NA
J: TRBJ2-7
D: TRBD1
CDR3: CAISDTGAPLFYEQYF
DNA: TGTGCCATCAGTGATACAGGGGCACCCCTATTCTACGAGCAGTACTTC

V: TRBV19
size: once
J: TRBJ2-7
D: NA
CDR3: CASSIPPDNEQYF
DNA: TGTGCCAGTAGTATCCCCCCTGATAACGAGCAGTACTTC